One sample yielded the 24 T cell receptor beta chains listed below, sequenced in a study of glioma-infiltrating T cells. Using RNA template, CDR3s of TCR alpha and beta were amplified with iRepertoire arm-PCR. One entry per CDR3 protein results from TCRdb running MiXCR on the multiplex PCR reads. The sample contains approximately 120,000 distinct CDR3 sequences, roughly 23% of which appear only once. Sequencing input: glioma tissue, nonneoplastic brain tissue, or PBMCs (not recorded which). The source is a human donor with low-grade glioma or glioblastoma, undergoing nonglioma brain surgery, or in good health (not recorded which).

This clonotype was recorded many times. The chain carries TRBV27 and TRBJ2-1; no reliable D call. Trimming cost V 4 bases and J 0 bases, with 7 bases left between them. The CDR3 length is 14 residues. Germline V lookup: CDR1 MNHEY, CDR2 SMNVEV (reference sequence). The CDR3 sequence is CASSWGSSYNEQFF. The CDR3 DNA reads TGTGCCAGCAGTTGGGGTAGCTCCTACAATGAGCAGTTCTTC.

The V and J genes are TRBV5-4 and TRBJ1-2; D gene ambiguous. The ends were cut back, 2 bases at V and 3 bases at J, with 11 bases in the middle. Germline V CDR1 and CDR2: SGHNT, YYREEE (reference sequence). The CDR3 extends over 14 amino acids. The CDR3 sequence: CASSFFLPDYGYTF. CDR3 in DNA: TGTGCCAGCAGCTTTTTTCTTCCGGACTATGGCTACACCTTC.

A note on this clonotype: This may arise from a read error, as a much more abundant clone is one base away. V usage is TRBV19 and J usage is TRBJ1-1; maybe TRBD1 (5 bases). V was shortened by 5 bases and J by 4 bases, with 14 bases between the two germline ends. The CDR3 has 14 amino acids. Germline loops: CDR1 LNHDA, CDR2 SQIVND (reference sequence). The CDR3 region has the DNA TGTGCCAGTAGTCCACACGGGGGTATCACTGAAGCTTTCTTT. It encodes CASSPHGGITEAFF.

In its sample, this clonotype was seen many times. The chain combines TRBV7-2 with TRBJ2-7; D uncertain. V gave up 5 bases and J gave up 4 bases, with 6 bases separating them. Germline V gene sequence: CDR1 SGHTA, CDR2 FQGNSA. The length of the CDR3 is 11 residues. The CDR3 sequence is CASSQEYEQYF. The CDR3 DNA reads as TGTGCCAGCAGCCAGGAGTACGAGCAGTACTTC.

This clonotype was seen many times. The chain recombines TRBV28 with TRBJ2-7; D not resolved. The CDR3 runs to 12 residues. The V end was cut by 2 bases, the J end by 6 bases, with 8 bases between. Germline-derived CDR1 and CDR2 are MDHEN and SYDVKM. The CDR3 sequence: CASSLGSTEQYF. The CDR3 DNA sequence: TGTGCCAGCAGTTTAGGCTCGACCGAGCAGTACTTC.

In regard to this clonotype: A junction end diverges from the germline sequence, so it may reflect a read error. The chain recombines TRBV10-3 with TRBJ2-7, with TRBD2 identical over 7 bases. This CDR3 is built from 17 residues. Per germline, CDR1 ENHRY and CDR2 SYGVKD. The CDR3 reads CATSESTWGGRNVEQYF. Here the CDR3 DNA reads TGTGCCACCAGTGAGTCGACGTGGGGGGGTAGGAATGTAGAGCAGTACTTC.

This clonotype was counted between two and nine times. The V and J genes are TRBV4-1 and TRBJ2-5, with a weak D call TRBD1 (6 bases). CDR3 size: 20 residues. From germline, CDR1 is MGHRA and CDR2 YSYEKL. The germline V and J ends were trimmed by 0 bases and 5 bases, with 28 bases remaining between them. The chain's CDR3 is CASSQDLPRGWAGAQETQYF. The CDR3 nucleotides are TGCGCCAGCAGCCAAGATCTGCCTCGTGGGTGGGCAGGGGCTCAGGAGACCCAGTACTTC.

The sample holds a few counts of this clonotype. The J gene is TRBJ1-3, the V gene TRBV7-9, with D unresolved. This CDR3 is built from 12 residues. Germline loops: CDR1 SEHNR, CDR2 FQNEAQ (reference sequence). V was pared by 6 bases and J by 3 bases, with 6 bases between. This chain's CDR3 is CASSGFGNTIYF. The CDR3 DNA sequence: TGTGCCAGCAGTGGCTTTGGAAACACCATATATTTT.

This clonotype was seen at least ten times. The J gene is TRBJ2-1, the V gene TRBV7-2; TRBD2 matches at 7 bases. CDR1 is SGHTA, CDR2 FQGNSA, per germline. The CDR3 has 15 amino acids. After removal of 5 bases from V and 3 bases from J, the junction contained 7 bases not matched to a gene. CDR3 region: CASSPSGMDYNEQFF. The CDR3 DNA follows: TGTGCCAGCAGCCCGAGCGGGATGGACTACAATGAGCAGTTCTTC.

This clonotype occurred many times. The J gene is TRBJ2-5, the V gene TRBV2; D is undetermined. CDR1 is SNHLY and CDR2 is FYNNEI in the germline V gene. The CDR3 totals 13 residues. Between the trimmed V and J ends, which lost 8 bases and 5 bases, there was a span of 15 bases. The CDR3 bases are TGTGCCAGCTGTCCCTCCCCAGTGGAGACCCAGTACTTC. This codes for CASCPSPVETQYF.

This chain uses TRBV7-2 with TRBJ1-5; 10 positions match TRBD1. Germline V CDR1 and CDR2: SGHTA, FQGNSA. V lost 6 bases and J lost 6; bases outside the gene matches: 8. The CDR3 loop spans 15 amino acids. The CDR3 sequence is CASSSDRGPCQPQHF. As DNA, the CDR3 is TGTGCCAGCAGTTCCGACAGGGGGCCCTGTCAGCCCCAGCATTTT.

To note about this clonotype: A much more abundant neighbour one base away suggests this may be a read error. This chain connects TRBV12-3 or TRBV12-4 to TRBJ2-3, with 10 nucleotides matching TRBD2. There are 16 residues in the CDR3. V was clipped by 4 bases and J by 3 bases; unmatched bases: 7. Here the CDR3 reads CASSSSLAGETDTQYF. In nucleotides, the CDR3 is TGTGCCAGCAGTTCATCCCTAGCGGGAGAGACAGATACGCAGTATTTT.

This clonotype was observed many times. The chain has TRBV5-1 and TRBJ1-4; no firm D call. CDR1 SGHRS and CDR2 YFSETQ come from the germline V gene. Trimming left V 0 bases short and J 10 bases short, with 7 bases between. This CDR3 has 12 amino acids. Written as DNA, the CDR3 is TGCGCCAGCAGCTTGGAGGGAGGAAAACTGTTTTTT. The encoded protein is CASSLEGGKLFF.

The gene calls are TRBV27 and TRBJ2-5; 11 nucleotides line up with TRBD2. V dropped 5 bases and J dropped 3; count of bases not matched to a gene: 8. Germline V lookup: CDR1 MNHEY, CDR2 SMNVEV (reference sequence). CDR3 length equals 16 residues. CDR3 sequence: CASSTTGTSGEETQYF. As DNA, the CDR3 is TGTGCCAGCAGTACAACCGGGACTAGCGGAGAAGAGACCCAGTACTTC.

This clonotype was counted many times. This sequence joins TRBV4-1 and TRBJ2-4; D perhaps matches TRBD1 (5 bases). Germline values: CDR1 MGHRA, CDR2 YSYEKL. Trimming shortened V by 4 bases and J by 0 bases, and 10 bases separated the two germline ends. The CDR3 spans 15 residues. As DNA, the CDR3 is TGCGCCAGCAGCCTCTCCAGGGTAGCCAAAAACATTCAGTACTTC. Its translation: CASSLSRVAKNIQYF.

There are many counts of this clonotype. The rearrangement uses TRBV19 and TRBJ1-5, with unresolved D. In germline, CDR1 is LNHDA, CDR2 SQIVND (reference sequence). The V end was cut by 7 bases, the J end by 5 bases, with 12 bases between. CDR3 length: 13 amino acids. The CDR3 is CASTEVSDQPQHF. The CDR3 coding sequence is TGTGCCAGTACCGAGGTATCAGATCAGCCCCAGCATTTT.

The sample holds a few counts of this clonotype. The chain joins TRBV9 to TRBJ2-3; weak D call: TRBD1 (6 bases). V lost 0 bases and J 1 base, leaving 15 bases between the germline ends. The CDR3 totals 17 residues. The germline V gene encodes CDR1 SGDLS and CDR2 YYNGEE. This CDR3 reads CASSVGDGGWGTDTQYF. The DNA of the CDR3 is TGTGCCAGCAGCGTAGGTGATGGGGGCTGGGGCACAGATACGCAGTATTTT.

For this clonotype: A much larger clone lies one base from this, so it may be a read error. The chain links TRBV27 to TRBJ2-7; 7 positions agree with TRBD1. This CDR3 spans 17 amino acids. Germline V gene lookup returns CDR1 MNHEY and CDR2 SMNVEV (reference sequence). V shed 6 bases and J 6 bases; nucleotides not matched to a gene: 20. The CDR3 protein is CASSFLPSGTDSGEQYF. CDR3 coding DNA: TGTGCCAGCAGCTTTTTGCCCTCCGGGACAGACTCGGGCGAGCAGTACTTC.

Turning to this clonotype: Mismatch with germline at one junction end may stem from a read error. The J gene is TRBJ1-3, the V gene TRBV4-2; D gene ambiguous. The CDR3 consists of 14 residues. Germline-derived CDR1 and CDR2 are LGHNA and YNFKEQ. CDR3 bases: TGTGCCAACAGCCAAGCGGAGGGTAAAAACACCATATATTTT. This codes for CANSQAEGKNTIYF.

This clonotype was observed a few times. The chain joins TRBV19 to TRBJ2-2, with D possibly matching TRBD2 (7 bases). Germline values: CDR1 LNHDA, CDR2 SQIVND (reference sequence). V shed 9 bases and J shed 0 bases, with 14 bases lying between them. This CDR3 contains 15 residues. CDR3 in DNA: TGTGCCAGCGGGATGCGGGGGCCGAACACCGGGGAGCTGTTTTTT. Encoded protein: CASGMRGPNTGELFF. The variable domain in full, completed from reference TRBV19 and TRBJ2-2, reads DGGITQSPKYLFRKEGQNVTLSCEQNLNHDAMYWYRQDPGQGLRLIYYSQIVNDFQKGDIAEGYSVSREKKESFPLTVTSAQKNPTAFYLCASGMRGPNTGELFFGEGSRLTVL.

This clonotype was detected ten times or more. The DNA of the CDR3 is TGTGCCAGCAGTGAAATATGGACTAGCGGGAGGACCTACAATGAGCAGTTCTTC. This codes for CASSEIWTSGRTYNEQFF. V and J are TRBV6-1 and TRBJ2-1, with 14 bases matching TRBD2. The V gene end was trimmed by 2 bases and the J gene end by 2 bases; junction bases not matched to a gene: 5. The CDR3 sequence is 18 residues long. Germline values: CDR1 MNHNS, CDR2 SASEGT.

There are a few counts of this clonotype. The V gene is TRBV19, the J gene TRBJ1-1; 10 nucleotides agree with TRBD1. The CDR3 has 15 residues. J gave up 4 bases and V 5 bases, and 7 bases lay outside the gene matches. CDR1 LNHDA and CDR2 SQIVND come from the germline V gene (reference sequence). CDR3 in amino acids: CASSGDRQGATEAFF. Here the CDR3 DNA reads TGTGCCAGTAGTGGAGACCGACAGGGGGCCACTGAAGCTTTCTTT.

On this clonotype itself: A much more abundant neighbour one base away suggests this may be a read error. The chain is built from TRBV18 and TRBJ1-1; TRBD1 aligns across 8 bases. J was trimmed by 5 bases and V by 2 bases; bases with no gene match: 4. Per the germline V gene, CDR1 is KGHSH and CDR2 is LQKENI. This CDR3 spans 14 amino acids. CDR3 DNA sequence: TGTGCCAGCTCACCAAACACAGGGGGGACTGAAGCTTTCTTT. Translation gives CASSPNTGGTEAFF.

Remarks on this clonotype: A clone one base away is much larger, so this may be a read error. The rearrangement joins TRBV7-2 to TRBJ1-4; 7 nucleotides agree with TRBD1. V shed 5 bases, J shed 5 bases, and the junction held 11 bases outside the gene matches. Germline V gene data show CDR1 as SGHTA and CDR2 as FQGNSA. The CDR3 contains 16 residues. The chain's CDR3 is CASSASHRGVNEKLFF. DNA of the CDR3: TGTGCCAGCAGCGCGAGTCACAGGGGCGTGAATGAAAAACTGTTTTTT. Full variable domain (missing parts from reference TRBV7-2 and TRBJ1-4): GAGVSQSPSNKVTEKGKDVELRCDPISGHTALYWYRQSLGQGLEFLIYFQGNSAPDKSGLPSDRFSAERTGGSVSTLTIQRTQQEDSAVYLCASSASHRGVNEKLFFGSGTQLSVL.